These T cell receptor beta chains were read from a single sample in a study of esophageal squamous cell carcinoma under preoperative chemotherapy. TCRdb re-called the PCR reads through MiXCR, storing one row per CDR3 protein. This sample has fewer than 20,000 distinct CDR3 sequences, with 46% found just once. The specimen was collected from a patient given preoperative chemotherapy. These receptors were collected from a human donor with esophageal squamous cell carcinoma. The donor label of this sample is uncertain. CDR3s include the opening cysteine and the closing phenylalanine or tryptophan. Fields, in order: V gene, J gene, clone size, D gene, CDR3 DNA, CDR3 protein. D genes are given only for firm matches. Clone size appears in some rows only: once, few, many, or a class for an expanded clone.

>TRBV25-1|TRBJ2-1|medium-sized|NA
TGTGCCACCCAGAATGGAGAATTGAATGAGCAGTTCTTC
CATQNGELNEQFF
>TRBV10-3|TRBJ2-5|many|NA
TGTGCCATCAGTCCGGGACTGCAAGAGACCCAGTACTTC
CAISPGLQETQYF
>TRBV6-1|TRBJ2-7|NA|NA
TGTGCCAGCAAGAGGCGGGGCGGCATAAACGAGCAGTACTTC
CASKRRGGINEQYF
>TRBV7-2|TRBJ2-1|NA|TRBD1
TGTGCCAGCAGCGGGTGGACAGGGTACAATGAGCAGTTCTTC
CASSGWTGYNEQFF
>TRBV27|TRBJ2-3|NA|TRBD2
TGTGCCTGCAGGGCCAGCGGGGGCCGTGACCCAGATACGCAGTATTTC
CACRASGGRDPDTQYF
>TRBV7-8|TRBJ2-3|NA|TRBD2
TGTGCCAGCAGCTCTTCGACTAGCAAAGATACTCAGTATTTC
CASSSSTSKDTQYF
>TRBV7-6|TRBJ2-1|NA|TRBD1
TGTGCCAGCAGTTCGACAGGGATCTCCTACAATGAGCAGTTCTTC
CASSSTGISYNEQFF
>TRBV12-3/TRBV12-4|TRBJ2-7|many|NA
TGTGCCAGCAGTGATGACGGACCTCATGAGCAGTACTTC
CASSDDGPHEQYF
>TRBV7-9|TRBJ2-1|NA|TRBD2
TGTGCCAGCAGCTTTGGGCTAGCGGGAGGGAGCTCCTACAATGAGCAGTTCTTC
CASSFGLAGGSSYNEQFF
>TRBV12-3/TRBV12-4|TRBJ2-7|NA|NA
TGTGCCAGCAGTACGGGTCCCGGGGGCCGCGATCCAGAGACGCAGTACTTC
CASSTGPGGRDPETQYF
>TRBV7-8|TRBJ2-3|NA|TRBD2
TGTGCCAGCAGCCCGGGATCGACTAGCGGGAGGGTTTTGAACCAAGATACGCAGTATTTC
CASSPGSTSGRVLNQDTQYF
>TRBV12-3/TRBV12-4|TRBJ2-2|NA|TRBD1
TGTGCCAGGGGTCCGGACAGTTGGGGCACAGGGGAGCAGTTTTTT
CARGPDSWGTGEQFF
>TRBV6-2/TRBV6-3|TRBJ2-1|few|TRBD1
TGTGCCAGCAGGAGTGGGACAGGGGTACACAATGAGCAGTTCTTC
CASRSGTGVHNEQFF
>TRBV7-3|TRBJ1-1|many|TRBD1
TGTGCCAGCAGCTTAGGGCGACAGGGGAACACTGAAGCTTTCTTT
CASSLGRQGNTEAFF
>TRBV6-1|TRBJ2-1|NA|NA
TGTGCCAGCAGTGAAGGGGACTCTGACTACAATGAGCAGTTCTTC
CASSEGDSDYNEQFF
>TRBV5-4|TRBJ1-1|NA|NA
TGTGCCAGCAGCTTGTGGTCCATGAACACTGAAGCTTTCTTT
CASSLWSMNTEAFF
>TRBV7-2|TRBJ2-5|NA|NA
TGTGCCAGCAGCCAGGGGGGTTCAGAGACCCAGTACTTC
CASSQGGSETQYF
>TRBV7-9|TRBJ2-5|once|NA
TGTGCCAGCAGCTTAGGGTCAGAGGCCCAGTCCTTC
CASSLGSEAQSF
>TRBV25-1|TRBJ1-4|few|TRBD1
TGTGCCAGCAGTGAATGGGGTCTGGGGACAGCACTCGAAAAACTGTTTTTT
CASSEWGLGTALEKLFF
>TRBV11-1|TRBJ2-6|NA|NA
TGTGCCAGCAGCTCTGCAGGACAAGACGTCCTGACCTTC
CASSSAGQDVLTF
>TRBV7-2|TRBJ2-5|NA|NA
TGTGCCAGCGGCGGGCGACGGGGCGGGGGCCCAGATACCCAGTACTTC
CASGGRRGGGPDTQYF
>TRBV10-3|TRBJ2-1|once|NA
TGTGCCACCCAGGGGTTCGGTTACAATGAGCAGTTCTTC
CATQGFGYNEQFF
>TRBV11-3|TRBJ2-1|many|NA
TGTGCCAGCAGCTTAGGCGGGTCAACCTACGAGCAGTTCTTC
CASSLGGSTYEQFF
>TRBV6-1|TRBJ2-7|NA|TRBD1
TGTGCCAGCAGTCCCCGGGACAGGGTCTACGAGCAGTACTTC
CASSPRDRVYEQYF
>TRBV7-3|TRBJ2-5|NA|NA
TGTGCCAGCAGCCCGACACATCAAGAGACCCAGTACTTC
CASSPTHQETQYF
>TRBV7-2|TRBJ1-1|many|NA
TGTGCCAGCAGCTTAATGGAGGGAGGGACTGAAGCTTTCTTT
CASSLMEGGTEAFF
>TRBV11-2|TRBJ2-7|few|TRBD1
TGTGCCAGCAGTTGGTATGACAGGGCCTACGAGCAGTACTTC
CASSWYDRAYEQYF
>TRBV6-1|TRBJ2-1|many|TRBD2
TGTGCCAGCAGAAAACTAGCGGGAGGAGCCTCCTACAATGAGCAGTTCTTC
CASRKLAGGASYNEQFF
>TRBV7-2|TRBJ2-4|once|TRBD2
TGTGCCAGCAGGATACTAGGTAGCGGGAGTATCGCAAACACTCAGTACTTC
CASRILGSGSIANTQYF
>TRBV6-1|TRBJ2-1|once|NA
TGTGCCAGCGTCAGGATCGGGTACGAGCAGTTCTTC
CASVRIGYEQFF
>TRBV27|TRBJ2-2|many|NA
TGTGCCAGCGGCCCTCCGGCCCTAACCGGGGAGCTGTTTTTT
CASGPPALTGELFF
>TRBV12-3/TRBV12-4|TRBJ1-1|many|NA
TGTGCCAGCAGCCTCCGGGGGACGAAGGCTGAAGCTTTCTTT
CASSLRGTKAEAFF
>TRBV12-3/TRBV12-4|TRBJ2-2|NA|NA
TGTGCCAGCATCCTGCCTGGGAACACCGGGGAGCTGTTTTTT
CASILPGNTGELFF
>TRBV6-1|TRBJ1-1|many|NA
TGTGCCAGCAGTGACCCGGGGGATGGCACTGAAGCTTTCTTT
CASSDPGDGTEAFF
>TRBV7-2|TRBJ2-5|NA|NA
TGTGCCAGCAGCCAGAACAGGGCGGAGACCCAGTACTTC
CASSQNRAETQYF
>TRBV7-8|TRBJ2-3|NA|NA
TGTGGCAGCACGGGGCGGAGTGCCGAAGATACTCAGTATTTC
CGSTGRSAEDTQYF
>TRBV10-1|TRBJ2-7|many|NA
TGCGCCAGCAGTCCGGACAGCCAGAGCTCCTACGAGCAGTACTTC
CASSPDSQSSYEQYF